The clone carrying this T cell receptor beta chain was found once. Every patient experienced relapse after autologous stem cell transplantation, and brentuximab vedotin exposure varied. This record belongs to a study of PD-1 blockade in classical Hodgkin lymphoma. TCRdb keeps only in-frame clones here, not all; method: immunoSEQ multiplex PCR. The sample includes fewer than 110,000 clones, more than 85% of them seen just once. Here the sequenced sample was peripheral blood mononuclear cells (PBMCs), taken before the second cycle of nivolumab. This clonotype was obtained from a human donor with classical Hodgkin lymphoma.

The CDR3 region is CASSLEAGAAGPQHF. CDR3 DNA: TGTGCCAGCAGCTTAGAGGCCGGGGCGGCTGGGCCCCAGCATTTT. The gene calls are TRBV11-2 and TRBJ1-5; a possible D gene is TRBD1 (5 bases). CDR1 is SGHAT, CDR2 FQNNGV, per germline. The CDR3 is made up of 15 amino acids. V lost 0 bases, J lost 9 bases, and 15 bases lay in between.